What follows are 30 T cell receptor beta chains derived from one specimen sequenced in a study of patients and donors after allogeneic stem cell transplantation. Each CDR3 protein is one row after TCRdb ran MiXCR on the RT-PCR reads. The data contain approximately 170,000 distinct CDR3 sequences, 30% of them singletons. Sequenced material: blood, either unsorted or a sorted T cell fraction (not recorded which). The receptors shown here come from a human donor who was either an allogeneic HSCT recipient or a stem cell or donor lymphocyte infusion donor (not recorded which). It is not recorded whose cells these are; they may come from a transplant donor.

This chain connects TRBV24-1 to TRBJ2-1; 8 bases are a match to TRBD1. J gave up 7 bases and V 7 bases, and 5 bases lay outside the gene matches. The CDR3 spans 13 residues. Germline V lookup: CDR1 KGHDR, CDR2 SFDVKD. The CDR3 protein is CATSPGGRNEQFF. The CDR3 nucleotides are TGTGCCACCAGCCCAGGGGGCAGAAATGAGCAGTTCTTC.

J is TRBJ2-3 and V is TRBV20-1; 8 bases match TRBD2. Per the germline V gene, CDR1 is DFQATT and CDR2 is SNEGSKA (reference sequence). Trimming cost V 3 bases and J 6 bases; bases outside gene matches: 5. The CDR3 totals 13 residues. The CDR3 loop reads CSASSLAGDTQYF. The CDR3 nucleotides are TGCAGTGCTAGTAGTCTAGCGGGTGATACGCAGTATTTT.

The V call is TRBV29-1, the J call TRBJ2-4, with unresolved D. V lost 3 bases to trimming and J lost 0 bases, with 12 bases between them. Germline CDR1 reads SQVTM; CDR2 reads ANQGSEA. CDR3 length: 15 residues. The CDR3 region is CSVDGPGLAKNIQYF. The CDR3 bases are TGCAGCGTTGACGGCCCGGGCCTAGCCAAAAACATTCAGTACTTC.

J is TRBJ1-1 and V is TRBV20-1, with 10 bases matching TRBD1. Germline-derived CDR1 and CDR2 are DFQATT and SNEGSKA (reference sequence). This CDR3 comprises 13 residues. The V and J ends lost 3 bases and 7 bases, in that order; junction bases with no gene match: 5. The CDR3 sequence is CSASPGQGSEAFF. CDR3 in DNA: TGCAGTGCTAGCCCGGGACAGGGGAGTGAAGCTTTCTTT.

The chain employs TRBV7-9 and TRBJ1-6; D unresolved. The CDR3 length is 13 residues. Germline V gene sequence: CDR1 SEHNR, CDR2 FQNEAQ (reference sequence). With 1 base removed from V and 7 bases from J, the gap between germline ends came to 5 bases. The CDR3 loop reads CASSLEGNSPLHF. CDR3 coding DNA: TGTGCCAGCAGCTTAGAAGGAAATTCACCCCTCCACTTT.

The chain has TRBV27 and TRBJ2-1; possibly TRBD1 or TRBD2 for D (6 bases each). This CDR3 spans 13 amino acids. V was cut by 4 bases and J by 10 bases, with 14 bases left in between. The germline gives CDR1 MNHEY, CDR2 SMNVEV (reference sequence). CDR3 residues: CASSSDTGAEQFF. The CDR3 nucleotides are TGTGCCAGCAGTTCGGACACGGGGGCCGAGCAGTTCTTC.

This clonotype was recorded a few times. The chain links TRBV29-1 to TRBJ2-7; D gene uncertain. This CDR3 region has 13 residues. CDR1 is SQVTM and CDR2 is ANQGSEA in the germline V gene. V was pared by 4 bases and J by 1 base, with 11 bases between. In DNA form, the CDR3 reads TGCAGCGTTGCCCGTCCCTTGTCCTACGAGCAGTACTTC. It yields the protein CSVARPLSYEQYF.

DNA for the CDR3: TGTGCCAGCAGCGTAGTCGGCGGTAGCACAGATACGCAGTATTTT. Protein sequence: CASSVVGGSTDTQYF. The V and J genes are TRBV9 and TRBJ2-3; D gene uncertain. V was clipped by 0 bases and J by 0 bases, with 8 bases between them. This CDR3 comprises 15 residues. CDR1 is SGDLS and CDR2 is YYNGEE in the germline V gene. Together with reference TRBV9 and TRBJ2-3, the CDR3 gives the full variable domain: DSGVTQTPKHLITATGQRVTLRCSPRSGDLSVYWYQQSLDQGLQFLIQYYNGEERAKGNILERFSAQQFPDLHSELNLSSLELGDSALYFCASSVVGGSTDTQYFGPGTRLTVL.

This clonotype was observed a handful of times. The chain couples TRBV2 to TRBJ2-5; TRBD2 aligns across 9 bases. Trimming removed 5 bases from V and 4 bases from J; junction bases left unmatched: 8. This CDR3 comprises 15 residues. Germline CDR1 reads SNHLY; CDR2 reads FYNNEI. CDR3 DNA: TGTGCCAGCAGTAATAGCGGGAGTCTTCGAGAGACCCAGTACTTC. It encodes CASSNSGSLRETQYF. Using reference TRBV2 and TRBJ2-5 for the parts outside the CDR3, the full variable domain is EPEVTQTPSHQVTQMGQEVILRCVPISNHLYFYWYRQILGQKVEFLVSFYNNEISEKSEIFDDQFSVERPDGSNFTLKIRSTKLEDSAMYFCASSNSGSLRETQYFGPGTRLLVL.

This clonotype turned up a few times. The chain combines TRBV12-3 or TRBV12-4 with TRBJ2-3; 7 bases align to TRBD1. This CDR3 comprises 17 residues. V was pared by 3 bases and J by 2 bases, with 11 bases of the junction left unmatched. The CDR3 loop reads CASSFRLRTGATDTQYF. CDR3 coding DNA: TGTGCCAGCAGTTTCCGTCTCAGAACAGGGGCCACAGATACGCAGTATTTT.

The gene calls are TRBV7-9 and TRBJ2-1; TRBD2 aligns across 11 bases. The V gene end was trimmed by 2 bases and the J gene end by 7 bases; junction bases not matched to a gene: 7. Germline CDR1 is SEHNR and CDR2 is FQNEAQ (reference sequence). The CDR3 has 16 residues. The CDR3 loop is CASSLLLLAGGNEQFF. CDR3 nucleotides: TGTGCCAGCAGCTTACTTCTTCTAGCGGGAGGTAATGAGCAGTTCTTC.

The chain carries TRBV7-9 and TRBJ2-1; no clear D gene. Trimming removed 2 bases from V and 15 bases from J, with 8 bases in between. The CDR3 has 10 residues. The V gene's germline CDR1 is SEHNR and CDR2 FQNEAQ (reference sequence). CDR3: CASSLRFGFF. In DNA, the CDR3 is TGTGCCAGCAGCTTAAGATTTGGGTTCTTC.

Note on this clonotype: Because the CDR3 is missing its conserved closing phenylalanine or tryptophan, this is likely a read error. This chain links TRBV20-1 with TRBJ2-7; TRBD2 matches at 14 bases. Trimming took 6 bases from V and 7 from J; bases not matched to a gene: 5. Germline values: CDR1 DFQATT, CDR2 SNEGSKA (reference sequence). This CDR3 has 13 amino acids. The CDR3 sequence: CSARTSGRNEQYI. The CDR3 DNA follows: TGCAGTGCCCGGACTAGCGGGAGGAATGAGCAGTACATC.

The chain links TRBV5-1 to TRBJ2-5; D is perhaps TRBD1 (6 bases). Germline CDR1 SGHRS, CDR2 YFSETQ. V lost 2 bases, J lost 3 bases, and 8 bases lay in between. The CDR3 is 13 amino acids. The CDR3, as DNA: TGCGCCAGCAGCTTTGCAGGGGAAGAGACCCAGTACTTC. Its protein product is CASSFAGEETQYF. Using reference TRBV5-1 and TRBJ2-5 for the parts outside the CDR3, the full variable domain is KAGVTQTPRYLIKTRGQQVTLSCSPISGHRSVSWYQQTPGQGLQFLFEYFSETQRNKGNFPGRFSGRQFSNSRSEMNVSTLELGDSALYLCASSFAGEETQYFGPGTRLLVL.

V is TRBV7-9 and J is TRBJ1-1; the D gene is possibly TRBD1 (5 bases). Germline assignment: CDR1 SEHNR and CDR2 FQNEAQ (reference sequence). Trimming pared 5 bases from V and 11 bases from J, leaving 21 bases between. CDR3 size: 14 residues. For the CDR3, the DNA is TGTGCCAGCAGCGAATATCGGAACCAGGGTAAGGCTTTCTTT. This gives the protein CASSEYRNQGKAFF.

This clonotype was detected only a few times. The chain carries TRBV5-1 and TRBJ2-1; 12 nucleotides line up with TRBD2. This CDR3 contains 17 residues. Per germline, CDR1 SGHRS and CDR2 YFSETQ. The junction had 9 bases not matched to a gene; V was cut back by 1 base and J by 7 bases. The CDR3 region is CASSLKPPGLAGNEQFF. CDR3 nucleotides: TGCGCCAGCAGCTTGAAGCCCCCTGGACTAGCGGGGAATGAGCAGTTCTTC. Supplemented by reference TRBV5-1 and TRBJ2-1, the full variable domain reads KAGVTQTPRYLIKTRGQQVTLSCSPISGHRSVSWYQQTPGQGLQFLFEYFSETQRNKGNFPGRFSGRQFSNSRSEMNVSTLELGDSALYLCASSLKPPGLAGNEQFFGPGTRLTVL.

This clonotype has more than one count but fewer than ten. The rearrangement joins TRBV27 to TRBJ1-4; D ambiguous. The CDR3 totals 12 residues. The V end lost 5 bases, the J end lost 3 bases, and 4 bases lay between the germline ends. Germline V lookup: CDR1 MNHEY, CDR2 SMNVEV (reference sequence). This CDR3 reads CASSHPNEKLFF. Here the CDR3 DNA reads TGTGCCAGCAGTCACCCTAATGAAAAACTGTTTTTT.

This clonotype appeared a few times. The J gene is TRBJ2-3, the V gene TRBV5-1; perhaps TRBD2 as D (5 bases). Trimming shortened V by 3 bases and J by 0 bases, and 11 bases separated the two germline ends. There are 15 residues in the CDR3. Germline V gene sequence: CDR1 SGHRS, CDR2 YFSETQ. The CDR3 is CASSSGRGSTDTQYF. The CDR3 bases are TGCGCCAGCAGCTCTGGTCGGGGTAGCACAGATACGCAGTATTTT.

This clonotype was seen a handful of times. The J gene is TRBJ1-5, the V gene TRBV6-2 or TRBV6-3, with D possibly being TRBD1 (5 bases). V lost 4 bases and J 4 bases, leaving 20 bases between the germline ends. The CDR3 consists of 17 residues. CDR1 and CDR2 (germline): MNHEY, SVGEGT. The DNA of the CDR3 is TGTGCCAGCAGTTCCACCCGATGGGGGGGAGATAATCAGCCCCAGCATTTT. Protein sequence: CASSSTRWGGDNQPQHF.

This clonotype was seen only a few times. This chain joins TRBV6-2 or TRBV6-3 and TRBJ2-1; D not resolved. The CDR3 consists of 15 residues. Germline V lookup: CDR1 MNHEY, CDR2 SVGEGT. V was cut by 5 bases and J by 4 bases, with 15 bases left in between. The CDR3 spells CASSNGVIGYNEQFF. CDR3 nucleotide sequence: TGTGCCAGCAGTAATGGAGTAATCGGGTACAATGAGCAGTTCTTC.

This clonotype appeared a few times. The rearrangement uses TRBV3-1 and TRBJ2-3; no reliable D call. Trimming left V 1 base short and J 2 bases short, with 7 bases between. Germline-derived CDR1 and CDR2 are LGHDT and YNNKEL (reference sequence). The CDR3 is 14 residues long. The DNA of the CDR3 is TGTGCCAGCAGCCAAGGGTTAGTCACAGATACGCAGTATTTT. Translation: CASSQGLVTDTQYF.

DNA of the CDR3: TGTGCCAGCAGCTTCGGAACCTACAATGAGCAGTTCTTC. It encodes CASSFGTYNEQFF. The rearrangement links TRBV7-2 to TRBJ2-1; D gene uncertain. The CDR3 has 13 residues. Germline V lookup: CDR1 SGHTA, CDR2 FQGNSA. V lost 3 bases and J 2 bases, leaving 5 bases between the germline ends.

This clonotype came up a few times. This chain's CDR3 is CASSAYQSSGNTIYF. The CDR3 DNA is TGTGCCAGCAGTGCCTATCAGAGCTCTGGAAACACCATATATTTT. The rearrangement uses TRBV6-1 and TRBJ1-3; no definite D call. CDR1 is MNHNS and CDR2 is SASEGT in the germline V gene. This CDR3 has 15 residues. The ends were cut back, 4 bases at V and 0 bases at J, with 10 bases in the middle.

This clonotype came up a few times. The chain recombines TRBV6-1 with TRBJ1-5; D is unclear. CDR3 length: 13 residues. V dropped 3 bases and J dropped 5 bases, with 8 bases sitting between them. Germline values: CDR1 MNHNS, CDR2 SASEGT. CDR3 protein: CASSEREYQPQHF. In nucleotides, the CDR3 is TGTGCCAGCAGTGAGAGAGAGTATCAGCCCCAGCATTTT.

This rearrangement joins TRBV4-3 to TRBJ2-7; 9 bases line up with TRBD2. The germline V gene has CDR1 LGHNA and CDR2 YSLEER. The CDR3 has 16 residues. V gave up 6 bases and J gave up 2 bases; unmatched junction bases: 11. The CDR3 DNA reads TGCGCCAGCAGTCTGACCTTAGCGGGAGTTGCCTACGAGCAGTACTTC. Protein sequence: CASSLTLAGVAYEQYF.

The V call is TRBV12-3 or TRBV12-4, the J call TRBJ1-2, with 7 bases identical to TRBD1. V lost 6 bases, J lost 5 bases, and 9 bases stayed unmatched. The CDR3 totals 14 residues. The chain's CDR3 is CASRITGELYGYTF. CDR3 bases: TGTGCCAGCAGGATCACAGGGGAATTATATGGCTACACCTTC.

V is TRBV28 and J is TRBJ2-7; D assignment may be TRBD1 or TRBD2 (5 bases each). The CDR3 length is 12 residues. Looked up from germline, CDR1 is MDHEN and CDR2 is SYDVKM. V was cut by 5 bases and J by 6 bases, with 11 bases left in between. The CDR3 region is CASSRDRFEQYF. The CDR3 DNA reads TGTGCCAGCAGTCGGGACCGGTTCGAGCAGTACTTC.

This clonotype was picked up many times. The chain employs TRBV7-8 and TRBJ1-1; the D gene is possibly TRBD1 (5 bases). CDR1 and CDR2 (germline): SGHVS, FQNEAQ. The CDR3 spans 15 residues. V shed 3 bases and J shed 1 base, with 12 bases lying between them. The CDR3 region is CASSLVQGSNTEAFF. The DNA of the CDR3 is TGTGCCAGCAGCTTGGTTCAGGGCTCGAACACTGAAGCTTTCTTT.

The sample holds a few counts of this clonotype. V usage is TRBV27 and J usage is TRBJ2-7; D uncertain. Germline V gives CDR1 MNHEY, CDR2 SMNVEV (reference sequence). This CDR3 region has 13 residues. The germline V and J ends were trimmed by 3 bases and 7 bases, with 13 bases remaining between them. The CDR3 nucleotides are TGTGCCAGCAGTTTGACATCTCTTGGGGAGCAGTACTTC. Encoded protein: CASSLTSLGEQYF.

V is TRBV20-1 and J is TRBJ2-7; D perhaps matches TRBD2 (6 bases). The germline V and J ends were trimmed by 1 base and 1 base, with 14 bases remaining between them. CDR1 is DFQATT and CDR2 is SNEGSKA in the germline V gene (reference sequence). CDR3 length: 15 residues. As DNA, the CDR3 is TGCAGTGCTAGAGGTACCCGGGACTCTTCCTACGAGCAGTACTTC. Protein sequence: CSARGTRDSSYEQYF.